The TCR beta chain under discussion was sequenced for a study of blood T cell repertoires in COVID-19. Original processing notes: Nucleated cell counts were estimated from reference gene primer amplification. Profiling relied on immunoSEQ multiplex PCR, and the TCRdb table lists in-frame clones only, not all of them. V, J and clone size were drawn from that table, and D and trimming were deduced from the DNA. The profile shows 150,000 to 200,000 clones, about 91% of them singletons. The sequencing input was peripheral blood. This clonotype originated in a woman aged 30 to 39 with acute or convalescent COVID-19.

The CDR3 nucleotides read TGTGCCATCATGACAGGACTCAACACTGAAGCTTTCTTT. This codes for CAIMTGLNTEAFF. V is TRBV10-3 and J is TRBJ1-1, with D perhaps TRBD1 (6 bases). V lost 7 bases, J lost 2 bases, and 11 bases lay in between. The germline gives CDR1 ENHRY, CDR2 SYGVKD. This CDR3 spans 13 amino acids.